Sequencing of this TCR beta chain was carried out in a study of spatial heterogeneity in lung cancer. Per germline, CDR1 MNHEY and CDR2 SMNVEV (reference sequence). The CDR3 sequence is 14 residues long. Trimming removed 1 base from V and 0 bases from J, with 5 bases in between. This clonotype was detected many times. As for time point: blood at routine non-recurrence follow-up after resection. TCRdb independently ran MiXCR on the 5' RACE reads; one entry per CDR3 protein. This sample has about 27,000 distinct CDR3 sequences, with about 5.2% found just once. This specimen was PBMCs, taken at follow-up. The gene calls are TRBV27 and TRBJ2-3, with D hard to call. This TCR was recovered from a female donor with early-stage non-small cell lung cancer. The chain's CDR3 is CASSLLGSTDTQYF. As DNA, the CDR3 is TGTGCCAGCAGTTTATTAGGGAGCACAGATACGCAGTATTTT.